This T cell receptor beta chain was found in a study of cytomegalovirus exposure and HLA in healthy donors. While unrecorded immune exposures were likely, the donors were nominally healthy when sampled. V gave up 6 bases and J gave up 7 bases; unmatched junction bases: 0. Germline V CDR1 and CDR2: MNHEY, SMNVEV (reference sequence). The CDR3 runs 13 residues. The PCR ran on 60 Vbeta and 13 Jbeta primers. TCRdb's copy holds only in-frame clones and misses some; the assay was immunoSEQ multiplex PCR. The sample gives fewer than 150,000 clones, about 74% of which show up once; approximately 5% is in the top ten.

This TCR derives from a woman aged 45-59 years in good health and CMV-seropositive. This chain connects TRBV27 to TRBJ1-6; 10 bases are shared with TRBD1. Sequences were obtained from PBMCs. The CDR3 nucleotides are TGTGCCAGCAGGGGACAGGGGAATTCACCCCTCCACTTT. Translation: CASRGQGNSPLHF.